This T cell receptor (beta chain) was recovered during a study of shared clonotypes between healthy human individuals. Study overall: Aged between 18 and 49, the donors were a couple of women and three men. Overall study results and limits: Shared clonotypes: 4.5% to 6% naive CD4, approximately 3.4% naive CD8, 2.3% memory CD4, 0.4% memory CD8.

The assay was immunoSEQ multiplex PCR, and TCRdb's table has in-frame clones only and misses some. The sample includes just over 2,000,000 clones, 85% to 95% of them seen just once. The donors, all of them Caucasian adults, lived in Nashville, Tennessee. As to this clone: Its target is not known.

The CDR3 is 15 residues long. Per germline, CDR1 MDHEN and CDR2 SYDVKM. Trimming removed 4 bases from V and 4 bases from J, with 16 bases in between. V and J are TRBV28 and TRBJ2-5, with D tentatively TRBD1 or TRBD2 (5 bases each). The TCR was taken from a man younger than 35 in good health. Input material: naive CD4+ T cells sorted from blood. Specified subset: CD45RA+ positively selected. CDR3 loop: CASSSPGRGVETQYF. Here the CDR3 DNA reads TGTGCCAGCAGTTCCCCGGGACGAGGGGTAGAGACCCAGTACTTC.